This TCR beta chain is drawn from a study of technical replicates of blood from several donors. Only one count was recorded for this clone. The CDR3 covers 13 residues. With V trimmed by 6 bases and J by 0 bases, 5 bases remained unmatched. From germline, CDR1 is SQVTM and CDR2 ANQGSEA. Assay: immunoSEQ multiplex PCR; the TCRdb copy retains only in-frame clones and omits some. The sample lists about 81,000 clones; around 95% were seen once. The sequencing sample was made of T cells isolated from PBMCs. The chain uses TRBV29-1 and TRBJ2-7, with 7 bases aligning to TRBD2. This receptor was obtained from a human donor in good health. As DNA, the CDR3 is TGCAGCGTGGGGGGGGGATTCTCCTACGAGCAGTACTTC. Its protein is CSVGGGFSYEQYF.